The 32 T cell receptor beta chains presented below share a single source sample, sequenced in a study of OX40 agonist ivuxolimab in advanced cancers. Sequencing used immunoSEQ multiplex PCR; TCRdb keeps in-frame clones, though not all of them. This table holds 75,000 to 80,000 clones, around 87% found once. The sequenced sample was CD4+ or CD8+ T cells sorted from blood, obtained in a trial of the OX40 agonist ivuxolimab. Receptors were obtained from an adult with an advanced solid tumor such as melanoma, head and neck, liver or kidney cancer.

This chain uses TRBV12-1 with TRBJ2-3; the table's TRBD2 call for D was not verified on the DNA. TRBV12-1 is annotated as a pseudogene. This CDR3 has 15 residues. CDR3 nucleotides: TGTGCCAGCAGCGGCCGGGACTACCTCACAGATACGCAGTATTTT. This sequence encodes CASSGRDYLTDTQYF.

V is TRBV30 and J is TRBJ1-3; 8 bases agree with TRBD1. This CDR3 contains 15 residues. The J segment lost 4 bases and the V segment lost 2 bases, leaving 7 bases of the junction unmatched. Germline CDR1 and CDR2: GTSNPN and SVGIG (reference sequence). For the CDR3, the DNA is TGTGCCTGGAGTACCCCGGGACAGGTCGGAAACACCATATATTTT. Translated: CAWSTPGQVGNTIYF.

This sequence joins TRBV27 and TRBJ1-5; no clear D gene. With 1 base removed from V and 4 bases from J, the gap between germline ends came to 8 bases. This CDR3 is 14 amino acids long. Germline-derived CDR1 and CDR2 are MNHEY and SMNVEV (reference sequence). This CDR3 is CASSLYGSNQPQHF. CDR3 bases: TGTGCCAGCAGTTTATATGGCAGTAATCAGCCCCAGCATTTT.

The CDR3: CASYISRGVGYGYTF. CDR3 sequence (DNA): TGTGCCAGCTACATTTCCAGGGGCGTCGGCTATGGCTACACCTTC. The gene calls are TRBV18 and TRBJ1-2, with D tentatively TRBD1 (6 bases). V lost 7 bases, J lost 4 bases, and 19 bases lay in between. The CDR3 sequence is 15 residues long. In germline, CDR1 is KGHSH, CDR2 LQKENI.

Points on this clone: One end of the junction is discordant with germline, which a read error may explain. V gene TRBV5-5 combines with J gene TRBJ2-3; weak D call: TRBD1 (6 bases). The CDR3 has 15 amino acids. CDR1 and CDR2 (germline): SGHKS, YYEKEE (reference sequence). The CDR3 sequence: CASSLALTWTDAQYF. Here the CDR3 DNA reads TGTGCCAGCAGCTTGGCCCTGACGTGGACAGATGCGCAGTATTTT.

The chain employs TRBV11-2 and TRBJ2-7; 9 bases line up with TRBD2. With 9 bases clipped from V and 3 bases from J, the junction kept 3 bases outside the gene matches. The CDR3 has 12 amino acids. Germline CDR1 is SGHAT and CDR2 is FQNNGV. In nucleotides, the CDR3 is TGTGCCAGTTCGCGGGGGGGCTACGAGCAGTACTTC. Amino acid sequence: CASSRGGYEQYF.

The chain links TRBV18 to TRBJ2-3; the D is unclear. Germline lookup yields CDR1 KGHSH and CDR2 LQKENI. The CDR3 totals 12 residues. V shed 5 bases and J shed 3 bases, with 6 bases lying between them. CDR3 residues: CASSFRTDTQYF. DNA for the CDR3: TGTGCCAGCTCATTTAGGACAGATACGCAGTATTTT.

The chain is built from TRBV4-2 and TRBJ2-5; possible D gene TRBD1, 6 bases. This CDR3 region has 16 residues. V was cut by 1 base and J by 0 bases, with 12 bases left in between. Germline V gene lookup returns CDR1 LGHNA and CDR2 YNFKEQ. The CDR3 DNA sequence: TGTGCCAGCAGCCAAGGGGTCAGGGGCGACCAAGAGACCCAGTACTTC. Its protein product is CASSQGVRGDQETQYF.

The chain couples TRBV19 to TRBJ1-6, with no clear D. The CDR3 is made up of 14 amino acids. Germline values: CDR1 LNHDA, CDR2 SQIVND (reference sequence). V lost 0 bases to trimming and J lost 7 bases, with 7 bases between them. The CDR3 coding sequence is TGTGCCAGTAGTATAGACAGCGGGAATTCACCCCTCCACTTT. It is translated as CASSIDSGNSPLHF.

The J gene is TRBJ2-5, the V gene TRBV7-2, with 8 bases aligning to TRBD2. The J segment lost 7 bases and the V segment lost 3 bases, leaving 10 bases of the junction unmatched. Germline V gene data show CDR1 as SGHTA and CDR2 as FQGNSA. The CDR3 runs 15 residues. The CDR3: CASSFTGTGGVTQYF. In DNA, the CDR3 is TGTGCCAGCAGCTTTACAGGGACCGGGGGGGTGACCCAGTACTTC.

CDR3 DNA sequence: TGTGCCAGCAGTTACGCTCACAGGGCCCTCGAGCAGTACTTC. Amino acid sequence: CASSYAHRALEQYF. The rearrangement uses TRBV6-5 and TRBJ2-7, with a weak D call TRBD1 (6 bases). Looked up from germline, CDR1 is MNHEY and CDR2 is SVGAGI. The V and J ends lost 2 bases and 6 bases respectively, with 14 bases between them. The CDR3 has 14 residues.

The V and J genes are TRBV15 and TRBJ1-1, with D perhaps TRBD1 (5 bases). Trimming took off 4 bases at V and 2 bases at J, with 14 bases between the two ends. CDR3 length: 15 residues. Germline CDR1 and CDR2: LNHNV and YYDKDF (reference sequence). In DNA, the CDR3 is TGTGCCACCAGCATAGGGGCGGGTTTCAACACTGAAGCTTTCTTT. This gives the protein CATSIGAGFNTEAFF.

The chain recombines TRBV11-2 with TRBJ2-1; 10 nucleotides line up with TRBD1. The J segment lost 6 bases and the V segment lost 2 bases, leaving 4 bases of the junction unmatched. Germline V gene lookup returns CDR1 SGHAT and CDR2 FQNNGV. The CDR3 spans 15 residues. Here the CDR3 DNA reads TGTGCCAGCAGCTTATCGGGACAGGGGTTCAATGAGCAGTTCTTC. Its translation: CASSLSGQGFNEQFF.

V and J are TRBV4-3 and TRBJ2-5; 7 bases align to TRBD2. Germline V gene sequence: CDR1 LGHNA, CDR2 YSLEER. After removal of 0 bases from V and 5 bases from J, the junction contained 15 bases not matched to a gene. The CDR3 is made up of 18 amino acids. The CDR3 DNA reads TGCGCCAGCAGCCAAGATAGCTCGGCTAGCGGAGGTTGGGAGACCCAGTACTTC. Protein sequence: CASSQDSSASGGWETQYF.

This chain connects TRBV28 to TRBJ1-2; weak D call: TRBD1 (6 bases). V lost 4 bases and J lost 6, with 18 bases in between. Germline V lookup: CDR1 MDHEN, CDR2 SYDVKM. The CDR3 is 15 amino acids. CDR3 region: CASSSVGTGYNGYTF. The DNA of the CDR3 is TGTGCCAGCAGTTCAGTAGGAACAGGGTATAATGGCTACACCTTC.

The rearrangement uses TRBV2 and TRBJ2-3; TRBD1 matches 10 bases. The CDR3 is 15 residues long. Germline V CDR1 and CDR2: SNHLY, FYNNEI. Trimming removed 5 bases from V and 1 base from J; junction bases left unmatched: 3. The chain's CDR3 is CASSKGTGGTDTQYF. CDR3 in DNA: TGTGCCAGCAGTAAAGGGACAGGGGGCACAGATACGCAGTATTTT.

The CDR3 here is CASSEEIRGYTF. The DNA for the CDR3 is TGTGCCAGCAGTGAAGAAATCAGGGGCTACACCTTC. The genes are TRBV6-5 and TRBJ1-2; D not certain. Germline CDR1 reads MNHEY; CDR2 reads SVGAGI. This CDR3 is 12 amino acids long. V lost 5 bases and J 8 bases, leaving 12 bases between the germline ends.

This chain connects TRBV5-1 to TRBJ1-4, with 7 bases that match TRBD1. Germline V CDR1 and CDR2: SGHRS, YFSETQ. CDR3 length: 14 amino acids. After removal of 2 bases from V and 8 bases from J, the junction contained 6 bases not matched to a gene. CDR3 DNA: TGCGCCAGCAGCTTCGGGACAGACGGGGAAAAACTGTTTTTT. Protein: CASSFGTDGEKLFF.

The rearrangement links TRBV27 to TRBJ2-5; the match to TRBD1 covers 7 bases. This CDR3 has 15 residues. Trimming at V came to 5 bases and at J to 2 bases, leaving 8 bases not matched to a gene. Looked up from germline, CDR1 is MNHEY and CDR2 is SMNVEV (reference sequence). CDR3 loop: CASSPQRGRQETQYF. CDR3 coding DNA: TGTGCCAGCAGTCCCCAGAGGGGGCGGCAAGAGACCCAGTACTTC.

The chain uses TRBV9 and TRBJ1-4; TRBD1 might be the D (6 bases). Per germline, CDR1 SGDLS and CDR2 YYNGEE. The CDR3 spans 15 residues. Between the trimmed V and J ends, which lost 3 bases and 3 bases, there was a span of 12 bases. The CDR3 spells CASSATKGANEKLFF. Here the CDR3 DNA reads TGTGCCAGCAGCGCCACAAAGGGGGCTAATGAAAAACTGTTTTTT.

The V and J genes are TRBV9 and TRBJ1-4; D perhaps matches TRBD1 (6 bases). The ends were cut back, 0 bases at V and 2 bases at J, with 11 bases in the middle. Germline CDR1 and CDR2: SGDLS and YYNGEE. This CDR3 contains 16 residues. The CDR3 DNA sequence: TGTGCCAGCAGCGTAGGGCCCGGGGGCACTAATGAAAAACTGTTTTTT. It codes for CASSVGPGGTNEKLFF.

CDR3 sequence: CASSRYGTDTQYF. CDR3 bases: TGTGCCAGCTCCCGCTACGGCACAGATACGCAGTATTTT. The rearrangement uses TRBV18 and TRBJ2-3; D uncertain. This CDR3 is 13 amino acids long. Germline CDR1 KGHSH, CDR2 LQKENI. V lost 6 bases and J 1 base, leaving 8 bases between the germline ends. The full variable domain, rest sourced from reference TRBV18 and TRBJ2-3, is NAGVMQNPRHLVRRRGQEARLRCSPMKGHSHVYWYRQLPEEGLKFMVYLQKENIIDESGMPKERFSAEFPKEGPSILRIQQVVRGDSAAYFCASSRYGTDTQYFGPGTRLTVL.

The V and J genes are TRBV27 and TRBJ2-5; tentatively, D is TRBD2 (6 bases). The DNA end is more similar to TRBJ2-7, so the J call may be wrong. Germline V CDR1 and CDR2: MNHEY, SMNVEV (reference sequence). The CDR3 runs 15 residues. In DNA form, the CDR3 reads TGTGCCAGCAGCACGAACGCTGCGGGACGGTACGAGCAGTACTTC. Residues: CASSTNAAGRYEQYF.

V and J are TRBV11-2 and TRBJ2-1; 12 bases fit TRBD2. CDR1 SGHAT and CDR2 FQNNGV come from the germline V gene. This CDR3 region has 15 residues. V gave up 5 bases and J gave up 6 bases; unmatched junction bases: 5. CDR3 protein: CASSQVTSGGNEQFF. CDR3 coding DNA: TGTGCCAGCAGCCAGGTGACTAGCGGGGGCAATGAGCAGTTCTTC. Based on the CDR3 plus reference TRBV11-2 and TRBJ2-1, the full variable domain is EAGVAQSPRYKIIEKRQSVAFWCNPISGHATLYWYQQILGQGPKLLIQFQNNGVVDDSQLPKDRFSAERLKGVDSTLKIQPAKLEDSAVYLCASSQVTSGGNEQFFGPGTRLTVL.

The rearrangement links TRBV27 to TRBJ2-3; the match to TRBD2 covers 9 bases. Germline loops: CDR1 MNHEY, CDR2 SMNVEV (reference sequence). CDR3 length equals 21 residues. The J segment lost 0 bases and the V segment lost 4 bases, leaving 20 bases of the junction unmatched. CDR3 bases: TGTGCCAGCAGTTCCTCACGGAGCGGGGGGCCTTACTCACCTAGCACAGATACGCAGTATTTT. Translating gives CASSSSRSGGPYSPSTDTQYF.

CDR3: CASSLDGTGWDQPQHF. Here the CDR3 DNA reads TGCGCCAGCAGCTTGGACGGGACAGGGTGGGATCAGCCCCAGCATTTT. This chain links TRBV5-1 with TRBJ1-5, with 9 bases fitting TRBD1. The V gene's germline CDR1 is SGHRS and CDR2 YFSETQ. The junction had 6 bases not matched to a gene; V was cut back by 0 bases and J by 5 bases. This CDR3 is 16 amino acids long.

This sequence joins TRBV7-2 and TRBJ2-3; no clear D gene. With 3 bases removed from V and 2 bases from J, the gap between germline ends came to 9 bases. CDR1 SGHTA and CDR2 FQGNSA come from the germline V gene. This CDR3 spans 14 amino acids. The CDR3 is CASSLGSHTDTQYF. In nucleotides, the CDR3 is TGTGCCAGCAGCTTGGGGTCCCACACAGATACGCAGTATTTT.

The rearrangement links TRBV28 to TRBJ2-7; the D gene is possibly TRBD1 (5 bases). Trimming left V 3 bases short and J 2 bases short, with 8 bases between. The germline V gene has CDR1 MDHEN and CDR2 SYDVKM. This CDR3 has 13 residues. CDR3 sequence reads: CASSFGRAYEQYF. The CDR3 DNA is TGTGCCAGCAGTTTTGGCAGGGCCTACGAGCAGTACTTC.

The chain joins TRBV18 to TRBJ2-2, with TRBD2 identical over 8 bases. With V trimmed by 3 bases and J by 3 bases, 12 bases remained unmatched. This CDR3 is 18 amino acids long. Germline CDR1 and CDR2: KGHSH and LQKENI. DNA of the CDR3: TGTGCCAGCTCACCGTGGAAAGTAGCGGGAAGGCACACCGGGGAGCTGTTTTTT. This codes for CASSPWKVAGRHTGELFF.

V gene TRBV18 combines with J gene TRBJ2-3, with a tentative D call TRBD2 (6 bases). V shed 3 bases and J shed 5 bases, with 12 bases lying between them. Germline values: CDR1 KGHSH, CDR2 LQKENI. This CDR3 has 14 residues. The CDR3 sequence is CASSPWDFLDTQYF. The CDR3, as DNA: TGTGCCAGCTCACCTTGGGACTTCTTAGATACGCAGTATTTT. Full variable domain (rest looked up from reference TRBV18 and TRBJ2-3): NAGVMQNPRHLVRRRGQEARLRCSPMKGHSHVYWYRQLPEEGLKFMVYLQKENIIDESGMPKERFSAEFPKEGPSILRIQQVVRGDSAAYFCASSPWDFLDTQYFGPGTRLTVL.

V usage is TRBV29-1 and J usage is TRBJ2-7; possibly TRBD1 for D (6 bases). Between the trimmed V and J ends, which lost 6 bases and 2 bases, there was a span of 14 bases. Per the germline V gene, CDR1 is SQVTM and CDR2 is ANQGSEA. CDR3 length equals 13 residues. The CDR3 region is CSVAGQRAYEQYF. In DNA, the CDR3 is TGCAGCGTAGCCGGACAGCGTGCCTACGAGCAGTACTTC.

The rearrangement links TRBV2 to TRBJ2-3; the D is unclear. The CDR3 runs 13 residues. Germline assignment: CDR1 SNHLY and CDR2 FYNNEI. The V end lost 7 bases, the J end lost 4 bases, and 12 bases lay between the germline ends. CDR3 amino acids: CASTPDLPDTQYF. The CDR3 DNA is TGTGCCAGCACTCCAGACCTCCCAGATACGCAGTATTTT.